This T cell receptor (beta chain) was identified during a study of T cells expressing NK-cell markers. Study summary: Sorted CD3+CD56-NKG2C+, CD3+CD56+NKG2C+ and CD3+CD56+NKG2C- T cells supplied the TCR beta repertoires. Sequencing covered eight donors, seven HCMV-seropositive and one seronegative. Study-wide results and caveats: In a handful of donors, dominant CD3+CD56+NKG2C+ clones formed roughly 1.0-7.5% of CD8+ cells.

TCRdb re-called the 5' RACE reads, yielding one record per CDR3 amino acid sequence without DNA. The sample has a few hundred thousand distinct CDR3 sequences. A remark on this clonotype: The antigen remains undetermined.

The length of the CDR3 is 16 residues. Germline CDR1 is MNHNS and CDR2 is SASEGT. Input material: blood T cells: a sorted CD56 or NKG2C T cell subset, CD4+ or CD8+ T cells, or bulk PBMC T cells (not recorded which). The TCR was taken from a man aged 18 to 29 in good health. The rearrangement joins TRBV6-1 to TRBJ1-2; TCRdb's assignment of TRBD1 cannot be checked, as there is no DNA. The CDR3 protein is CASSPGTANPPYGYTF.